This TCR beta chain is drawn from a study of shared clonotypes between healthy human individuals. Study results and caveats: What naive subsets generally showed was a larger estimated richness than memory subsets showed.

In regard to this clone: Its antigen is as yet unknown.

Sequencing used immunoSEQ multiplex PCR; TCRdb keeps in-frame clones, though not all of them. The sample includes approximately 1.5 million clones, about 98% of them seen just once. CDR1 and CDR2 from the germline V gene are SGDLS and YYNGEE. V dropped 2 bases and J dropped 6 bases, with 11 bases sitting between them. This CDR3 is 14 amino acids long. This sequence joins TRBV9 and TRBJ2-2; possible D gene TRBD2, 5 bases. The sequencing input was naive CD4+ T cells sorted from blood. The subset denotes: CD45RA+ positively selected. The source is a man aged 25-45 years in good health. CDR3 bases: TGTGCCAGCAGCGTTTTCGAGGGTCCCGGGGAGCTGTTTTTT. This sequence encodes CASSVFEGPGELFF.